This record covers a single T cell receptor beta chain. This sample is drawn from a study of blood T cell repertoires in COVID-19. Measured with immunoSEQ multiplex PCR; TCRdb has only the in-frame clones, and not every one. This sample has 160,000 or so clones, with 84% found just once. The CDR3 extends over 14 amino acids. V dropped 5 bases and J dropped 5; count of bases not matched to a gene: 8. The germline V gene has CDR1 ENHRY and CDR2 SYGVKD. The sample was PBMCs or T cells enriched from blood (not recorded which). This clonotype originated in a man aged 50 to 60 who had recovered from COVID-19. This chain connects TRBV10-3 to TRBJ1-2; 7 bases agree with TRBD1. The CDR3 reads CAISQGGEKYGYTF. The CDR3 nucleotides are TGTGCCATCAGTCAAGGGGGCGAGAAGTATGGCTACACCTTC.